This TCR beta chain was sequenced during a study of T cells in Graves' hyperthyroidism and ophthalmopathy (dated by TCRdb to about 2019). At the level of the whole study: Peripheral blood was sampled at the time of initial diagnosis, prior to any treatment. The paper describes TCR Vbeta CDR3 sequencing of some 130 peripheral blood samples, made up of some 42 ophthalmopathy patients, roughly 72 hyperthyroidism patients and roughly 17 progressor patients. The study also compared thyroid tissue and blood T-cell repertoires from about six Graves' hyperthyroidism patients. An independent validation cohort of under 20 hyperthyroidism patients and 17 patients who later progressed to ophthalmopathy tested prospective prediction of ophthalmopathy. The 75 to 100 discovery patients were divided at random into training and test sets in a 7:3 ratio. To identify TCR V-J signatures that set the groups apart, the researchers used a discovery cohort of about a hundred patients, made up of approximately 43 with Graves' ophthalmopathy and about 55 with stable Graves' hyperthyroidism. Once sampling was done, hyperthyroidism patients were given methimazole at a starting dose of 30 mg daily, whereas ophthalmopathy patients were given high-dose intravenous methylprednisolone.

In the ophthalmopathy patients, disease was moderately to severely active, with a Clinical Activity Score of 3 or more, a NOSPECS grade of 4 or more, and a duration of less than 3 months. The study excluded patients with uncontrolled infections, other autoimmune diseases, pregnancy or lactation. Diagnoses were based on clinical symptoms, serum thyroxine and TRAb, thyroid ultrasound and orbital computed tomography. PBMCs were separated from 7.5 to 10 ml of fresh peripheral blood using Ficoll-Paque density gradient centrifugation. Total RNA was extracted with Trizol reagent, and quality was checked on an Agilent 2100 Bioanalyzer. Amplification of TCR beta CDR3 regions was carried out from RNA transcripts. A first-round RT-PCR of the TCR CDR3 used the HTBI primer set with the Qiagen OneStep RT-PCR kit. A second multiplex PCR round built the libraries, followed by size selection and purification. Libraries were sequenced paired-end with 100 bp reads on an Illumina HiSeq2000. The original methods were these. SOAPnuke was used to process the raw data, throwing out any read that contained adapters or uncalled bases, had a mean Phred below 15, or lacked an exact constant-primer or identifier match. COPE v1.2.5 was used to merge the high-quality paired reads, and each unique nucleotide sequence was defined as a clonotype. MiTCR v1.1 was used to align the clonotypes against IMGT TRBV, TRBD and TRBJ reference segments. The analysis was restricted to V-J combinations with a frequency above 0.0001, which together covered 99% to 99.2% of the repertoires. The TCS score was defined as F50 (clonal expansion) divided by E x V (chaos), with BLOSUM62-based TCRdist calculated between CDR3 peptides within each V-J. Welch's t-statistics and random forest reduced roughly 540 V-J features to 10 to 15, which were used in a naive Bayes classifier (R e1071). TCRdb handled the public reads itself, with Q25 trimming in fastp and clone calling in MiXCR, and kept productive beta chains. Under each unique CDR3 protein, matching rows form one entry showing the most common genes and DNA. The V and J calls come from TCRdb's annotation, not from the publication. This sample is represented by under 400,000 distinct CDR3 sequences; 13% to 15% of them were singletons. Together, the top ten hold roughly 20% of the sample.

CDR3 length: 14 amino acids, cysteine to phenylalanine. Left in the record is the CDR3 DNA by itself, 42 bases read in frame from the first base. Trimmed from V: 4 bases; trimmed from J: 2 bases; junction bases lacking a gene match: 5. The germline V gene (reference sequence) specifies LGHDT as CDR1 and YNNKEL as CDR2. The research as a whole found: Sample size was not statistically predetermined, and blinding of investigators to group allocation was not performed. Most expanded thyroid clonotypes (frequency above 0.001) were also detected in blood, a finding suggesting that blood repertoires may reflect thyroid immune responses. Ophthalmopathy was separated from stable hyperthyroidism by a 13 V-J signature model, with about 86% sensitivity and about 81% specificity obtained in cross-validation and 80%/75% obtained in testing. In validation, progression to ophthalmopathy was predicted by the model with around 71% sensitivity and roughly 72% specificity, a median of roughly 6.4 months before onset.

This clonotype has a count of ten or more. Which antigen it targets is not known. Base qualities are not provided; no much larger clone lies one nucleotide away. This chain joins TRBV3-1 to TRBJ2-7, with 7 central nucleotides matching TRBD2. The specimen was blood. This clonotype originated in a woman aged 60 to 75 with Graves' ophthalmopathy. In nucleotides, the sequence is TGTGCCAGCAGCCGCCGTGGGACTACCTACGAGCAGTACTTC. This is translated as CASSRRGTTYEQYF.